This T cell receptor beta chain is drawn from a study of blood T cells in healthy people across ages. Study-level results: Per million T cells, the diversity of TCR beta decreased roughly linearly as age advanced.

A second PCR, run for roughly 7 to 12 cycles, used a sample-barcoded 5' primer plus a J-beta primer mix. From the 5' RACE reads, TCRdb called clonotypes with MiXCR, one entry per CDR3 protein. The sample lists 350,000 to 450,000 distinct CDR3 sequences, 45% to 60% seen once, with 50% to 65% in the top ten. This CDR3 spans 15 amino acids. CDR1 is DFQATT and CDR2 is SNEGSKA in the germline V gene (reference sequence). V lost 0 bases and J lost 4; bases outside the gene matches: 6. Collection of 7.5 to 10 milliliters of peripheral blood was performed for each donor. This clonotype was detected a few times. Its specificity is not known.

Sequencing input: blood. The clonotype was recovered from a man in his 60s in good health. The chain links TRBV20-1 to TRBJ2-1; 7 nucleotides agree with TRBD1. Here the CDR3 reads CSARDPGTAYNEQFF. CDR3 DNA: TGCAGTGCTAGAGACCCCGGGACAGCGTACAATGAGCAGTTCTTC.